The clone carrying this TCR beta chain was counted ten times or more. The antigen is undetermined. CDR1 and CDR2 from the germline V gene are DFQATT and SNEGSKA (reference sequence). The CDR3 covers 16 residues. Trimming pared 6 bases from V and 0 bases from J, leaving 19 bases between. This sample was taken from a study of neurological immune-mediated disorders. Study-wide results and caveats: The greatest TCR clonal expansion occurred in HTLV-1-associated myelopathy and the least in multiple sclerosis, which fell below healthy controls.

In TCRdb, the 5' RACE reads were re-called with MiXCR into one record per CDR3 protein. Among about 55,000 distinct CDR3 sequences listed, approximately 25% were seen once. Time point specified: technical triplicate 2. 2 million unsorted PBMCs were stored in RNAlater at -80 °C before RNA extraction. This TCR was sampled from a man between 60 and 75 years old with HTLV-1-associated myelopathy (HAM/TSP). The specimen sequenced was PBMCs. The chain links TRBV20-1 to TRBJ2-3; D may be TRBD2 (6 bases). CDR3 coding DNA: TGCAGTGCGCTGGATGGAGGGTACGCGAGCACAGATACGCAGTATTTT. Protein: CSALDGGYASTDTQYF.